The rows below give T cell receptor beta chains drawn from one sample of a study of blood T cells in healthy people across ages. TCRdb itself ran the 5' RACE reads through MiXCR, one entry per CDR3 protein. This sample has around 1.5 million distinct CDR3 sequences, with 35% to 45% found just once. Sequenced: blood. The source is a woman younger than 30 in good health. The conserved cysteine and the conserved F or W are not part of the CDR3 here. A D gene is named only where the DNA matches it firmly.

d_call,cdr3_length,v_call,j_call,cdr3_aa
.,13,TRBV24-1,.,ATSDGTPPTYEQY
.,12,TRBV10-3,TRBJ2-7,AISESSSTYEQY
TRBD2,9,TRBV20-1,TRBJ2-1,SASSAGGQF
.,15,TRBV4-2,TRBJ2-1,ASSQDWVRDSYNEQF
TRBD2,13,TRBV9,TRBJ2-7,ASSDDAGGHYEQY
.,11,TRBV24-1,TRBJ1-2,ATSDPGTGGYT
.,9,TRBV28,TRBJ2-1,ASGIFNEQF
.,11,TRBV27,TRBJ2-5,ASSLFGSETQY
.,11,TRBV20-1,TRBJ1-5,SVGQPINQPQH
TRBD1,13,TRBV7-7,TRBJ2-1,ASSLRDRGGSEQF
TRBD1,15,TRBV7-2,TRBJ1-2,ASSLVGTEVPNYGYT
.,12,TRBV3-1,TRBJ1-5,ASSHGQPYQPQH
TRBD2,13,TRBV3-1,TRBJ2-5,ASSQTGGSGETQY
TRBD1,12,TRBV30,TRBJ1-1,AWRRTGLNTEAF
.,15,TRBV20-1,TRBJ2-1,SARPPYGESSYNEQF
.,12,TRBV5-5,.,ASSFPRGADEQY
.,12,TRBV2,TRBJ1-5,ASSESGGSQPQH
.,14,TRBV6-2/TRBV6-3,TRBJ2-3,ASTSSSGLYTDTQY
TRBD2,14,TRBV27,TRBJ2-3,VSAASGGGRTDTQY
.,13,TRBV4-1,TRBJ1-1,ASSQPGTKNTEAF
.,10,TRBV29-1,TRBJ1-4,SVHQANEKLF
.,11,TRBV6-5,TRBJ2-1,ASSYRVDNEQF
.,11,TRBV7-2,TRBJ2-1,ASSWGPFNEQF
TRBD1,14,TRBV24-1,TRBJ1-4,ATSAGQGATNEKLF